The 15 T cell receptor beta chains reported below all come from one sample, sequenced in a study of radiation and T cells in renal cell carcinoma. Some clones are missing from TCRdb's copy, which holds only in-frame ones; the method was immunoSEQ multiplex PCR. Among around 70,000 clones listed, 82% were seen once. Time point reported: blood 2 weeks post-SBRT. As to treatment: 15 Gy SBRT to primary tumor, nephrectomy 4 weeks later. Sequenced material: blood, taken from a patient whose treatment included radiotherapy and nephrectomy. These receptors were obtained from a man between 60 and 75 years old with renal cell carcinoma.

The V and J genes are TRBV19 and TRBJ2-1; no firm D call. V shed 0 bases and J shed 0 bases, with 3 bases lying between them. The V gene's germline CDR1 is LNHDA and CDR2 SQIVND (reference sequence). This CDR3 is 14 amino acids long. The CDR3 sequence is CASSIDVSYNEQFF. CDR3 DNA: TGTGCCAGTAGTATAGATGTCTCCTACAATGAGCAGTTCTTC.

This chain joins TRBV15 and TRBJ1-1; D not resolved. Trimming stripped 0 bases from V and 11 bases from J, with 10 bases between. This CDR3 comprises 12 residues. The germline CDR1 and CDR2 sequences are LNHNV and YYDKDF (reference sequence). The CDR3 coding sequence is TGTGCCACCAGCAGAGAGGAGGGTAGCGCTTTCTTT. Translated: CATSREEGSAFF.

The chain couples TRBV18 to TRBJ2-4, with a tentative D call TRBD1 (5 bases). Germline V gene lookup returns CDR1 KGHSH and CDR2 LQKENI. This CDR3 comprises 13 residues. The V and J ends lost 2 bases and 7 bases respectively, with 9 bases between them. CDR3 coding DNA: TGTGCCAGCTCACCAGGCAGGGATAACATTCAGTACTTC. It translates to CASSPGRDNIQYF.

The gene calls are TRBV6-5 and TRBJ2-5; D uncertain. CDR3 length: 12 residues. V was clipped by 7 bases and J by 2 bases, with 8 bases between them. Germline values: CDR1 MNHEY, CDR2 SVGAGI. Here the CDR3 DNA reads TGTGCCAGCAAGGGCGTTCAAGAGACCCAGTACTTC. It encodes CASKGVQETQYF.

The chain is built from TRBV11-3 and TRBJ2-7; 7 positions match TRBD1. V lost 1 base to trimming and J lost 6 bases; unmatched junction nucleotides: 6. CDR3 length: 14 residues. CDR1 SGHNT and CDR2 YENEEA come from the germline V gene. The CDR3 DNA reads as TGTGCCAGCAGCTTAGTTGGGGCAGGGGGCGAGCAGTACTTC. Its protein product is CASSLVGAGGEQYF.

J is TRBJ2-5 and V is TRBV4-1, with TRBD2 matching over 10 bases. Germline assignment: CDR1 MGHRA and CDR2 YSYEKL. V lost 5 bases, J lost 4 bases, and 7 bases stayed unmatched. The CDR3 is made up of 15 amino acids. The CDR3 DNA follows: TGCGCCAGCAGCAACCTAGCGGGAGTAGGAGAGACCCAGTACTTC. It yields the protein CASSNLAGVGETQYF.

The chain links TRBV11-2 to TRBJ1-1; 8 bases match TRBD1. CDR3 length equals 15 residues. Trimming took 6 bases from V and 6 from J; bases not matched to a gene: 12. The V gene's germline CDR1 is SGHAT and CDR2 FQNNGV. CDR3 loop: CASSPRTGSGAEAFF. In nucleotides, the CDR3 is TGTGCCAGCAGTCCCCGGACAGGGTCGGGCGCTGAAGCTTTCTTT.

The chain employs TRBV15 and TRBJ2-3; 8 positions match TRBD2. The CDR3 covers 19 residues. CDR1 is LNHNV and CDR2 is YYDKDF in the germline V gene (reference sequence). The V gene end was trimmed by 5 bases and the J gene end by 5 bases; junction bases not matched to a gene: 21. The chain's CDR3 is CATSRHRGMKREIGDTQYF. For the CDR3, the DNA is TGTGCCACCAGCCGACATCGCGGGATGAAGCGGGAGATTGGAGATACGCAGTATTTT.

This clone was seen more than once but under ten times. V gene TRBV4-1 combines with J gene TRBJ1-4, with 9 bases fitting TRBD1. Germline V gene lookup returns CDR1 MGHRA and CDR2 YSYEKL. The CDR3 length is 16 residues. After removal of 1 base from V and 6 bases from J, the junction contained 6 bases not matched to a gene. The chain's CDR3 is CASSQGGGQGHEKLFF. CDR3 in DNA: TGCGCCAGCAGCCAAGGAGGAGGACAGGGGCATGAAAAACTGTTTTTT.

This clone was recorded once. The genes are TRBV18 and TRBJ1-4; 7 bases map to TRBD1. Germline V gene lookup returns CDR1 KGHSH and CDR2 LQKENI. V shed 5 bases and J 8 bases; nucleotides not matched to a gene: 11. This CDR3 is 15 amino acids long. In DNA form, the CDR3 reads TGTGCCAGCTCAACCGATACAGGGGTGGAGGAAAAACTGTTTTTT. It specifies CASSTDTGVEEKLFF.

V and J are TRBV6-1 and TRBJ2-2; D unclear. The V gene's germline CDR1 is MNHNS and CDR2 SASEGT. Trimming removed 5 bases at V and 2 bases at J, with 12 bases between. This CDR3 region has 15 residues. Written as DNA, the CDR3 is TGTGCCAGCAGTCCTACGACATCTAACACCGGGGAGCTGTTTTTT. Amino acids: CASSPTTSNTGELFF.

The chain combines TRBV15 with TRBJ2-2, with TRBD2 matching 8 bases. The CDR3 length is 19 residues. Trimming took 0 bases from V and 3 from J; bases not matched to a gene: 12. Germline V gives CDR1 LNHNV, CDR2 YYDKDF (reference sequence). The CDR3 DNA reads TGTGCCACCAGCAGAGATCGCCTAGCGGGTAGGGGGGACACCGGGGAGCTGTTTTTT. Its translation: CATSRDRLAGRGDTGELFF. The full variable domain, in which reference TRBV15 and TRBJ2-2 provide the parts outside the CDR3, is DAMVIQNPRYQVTQFGKPVTLSCSQTLNHNVMYWYQQKSSQAPKLLFHYYDKDFNNEADTPDNFQSRRPNTSFCFLDIRSPGLGDTAMYLCATSRDRLAGRGDTGELFFGEGSRLTVL.

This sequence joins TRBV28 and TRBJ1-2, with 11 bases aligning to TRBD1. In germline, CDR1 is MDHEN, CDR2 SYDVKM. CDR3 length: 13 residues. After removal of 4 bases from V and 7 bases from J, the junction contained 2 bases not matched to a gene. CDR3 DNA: TGTGCCAGCAGTTGGGACAGGGGGGGTGGCTACACCTTC. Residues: CASSWDRGGGYTF.

CDR3 amino acids: CASSYSVFESHEQYF. In DNA, the CDR3 is TGTGCCAGCAGTTACTCGGTATTTGAGTCCCACGAGCAGTACTTC. The chain recombines TRBV6-5 with TRBJ2-7; D is uncertain. V lost 0 bases, J lost 5 bases, and 14 bases lay in between. From germline, CDR1 is MNHEY and CDR2 SVGAGI. The length of the CDR3 is 15 residues.

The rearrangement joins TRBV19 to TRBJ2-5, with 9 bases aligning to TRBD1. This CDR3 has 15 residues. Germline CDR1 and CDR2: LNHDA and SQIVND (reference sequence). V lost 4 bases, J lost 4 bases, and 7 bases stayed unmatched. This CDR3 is CASSKGQGRGETQYF. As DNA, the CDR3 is TGTGCCAGTAGTAAGGGACAGGGTCGAGGAGAGACCCAGTACTTC.